This T cell receptor beta chain was found in a study of T cell therapy after organ transplantation. Details on this clone: Its antigen is unknown.

V lost 1 base and J 7 bases, leaving 5 bases between the germline ends. Germline CDR1 SGHRS, CDR2 YFSETQ. The CDR3 contains 12 residues. Time point specified: 4-8 weeks after completion of therapy. The data were produced by immunoSEQ multiplex PCR, yet TCRdb's version contains in-frame clones alone and is incomplete. The sample has about 3,300 clones, around 81% seen once. The receptor's source is a human patient who had received a solid organ transplant and had CMV disease. Certain T cells may be donor cells from the graft. The chain combines TRBV5-1 with TRBJ2-2; D unclear. The starting material was CD8+ T cells from blood, obtained after autologous CMV-specific T cell therapy. CDR3 protein: CASSLIVGELFF. CDR3 bases: TGCGCCAGCAGCTTGATAGTCGGGGAGCTGTTTTTT.